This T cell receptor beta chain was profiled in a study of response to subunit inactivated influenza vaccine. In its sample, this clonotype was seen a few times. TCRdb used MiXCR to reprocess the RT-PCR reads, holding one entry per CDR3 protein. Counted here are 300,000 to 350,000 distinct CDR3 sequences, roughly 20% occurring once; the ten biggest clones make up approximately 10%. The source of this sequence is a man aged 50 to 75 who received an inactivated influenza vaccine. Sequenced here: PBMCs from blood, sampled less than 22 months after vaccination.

The CDR3 sequence: CASSFGGRAVGEQFF. CDR3 bases: TGTGCCAGCAGTTTCGGAGGGAGGGCCGTTGGTGAGCAGTTCTTC. The chain combines TRBV12-3 or TRBV12-4 with TRBJ2-1; 7 nucleotides agree with TRBD2. The CDR3 runs 15 residues. Losses at the gene ends were 3 bases for V and 9 bases for J; bases not matched to a gene: 11.